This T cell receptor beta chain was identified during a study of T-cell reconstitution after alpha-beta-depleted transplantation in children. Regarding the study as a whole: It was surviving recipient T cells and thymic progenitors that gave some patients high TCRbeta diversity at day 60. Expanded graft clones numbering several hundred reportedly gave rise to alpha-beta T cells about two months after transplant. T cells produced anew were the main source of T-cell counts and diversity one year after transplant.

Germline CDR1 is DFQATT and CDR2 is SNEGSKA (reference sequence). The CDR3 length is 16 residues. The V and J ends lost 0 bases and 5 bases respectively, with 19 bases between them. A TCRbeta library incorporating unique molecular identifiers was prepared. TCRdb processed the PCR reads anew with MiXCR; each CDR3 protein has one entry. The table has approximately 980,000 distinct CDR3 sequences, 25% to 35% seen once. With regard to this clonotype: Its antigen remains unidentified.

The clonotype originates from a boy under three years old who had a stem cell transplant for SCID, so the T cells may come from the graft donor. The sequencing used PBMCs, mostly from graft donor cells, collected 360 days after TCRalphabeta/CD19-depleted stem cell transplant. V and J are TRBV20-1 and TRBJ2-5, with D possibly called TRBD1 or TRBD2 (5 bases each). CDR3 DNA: TGCAGTGCTAGAGATGGGGCTAGCCCTCGATGGGAGACCCAGTACTTC. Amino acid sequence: CSARDGASPRWETQYF.